Below, 21 T cell receptor beta chains from the same sample are listed, as sequenced in a study of post-analysis software for immune sequencing data. Study-wide findings and caveats: When patients were compared with controls, about five TRBV segments were more frequent, TRBV5-6, TRBV5-1 and TRBV20-1 among them.

Antigens for these TCRs are unknown. Each TCR beta cDNA library carried unique molecular identifiers. TCRdb used MiXCR to reprocess the PCR reads, holding one entry per CDR3 protein. Among 500,000 to 600,000 distinct CDR3 sequences listed, around 47% were seen once. Sequencing was carried out using blood. These receptors all stem from a girl between 5 and 17 years old with multiple sclerosis.

The chain carries TRBV5-5 and TRBJ2-1, with 9 nucleotides matching TRBD2. V lost 6 bases, J lost 3 bases, and 7 bases stayed unmatched. Germline-derived CDR1 and CDR2 are SGHKS and YYEKEE (reference sequence). This CDR3 is 15 amino acids long. CDR3 bases: TGTGCCAGCACCGTGAGAGCGGGGGGCTACAATGAGCAGTTCTTC. This codes for CASTVRAGGYNEQFF.

This clonotype has just a few counts. The chain couples TRBV6-1 to TRBJ2-1, with D perhaps matching TRBD1 or TRBD2 (5 bases each). The CDR3 covers 15 residues. Germline CDR1 and CDR2: MNHNS and SASEGT. V shed 7 bases and J shed 5 bases, with 18 bases lying between them. CDR3 sequence reads: CASNPSRDAHNEQFF. For the CDR3, the DNA is TGTGCCAGCAATCCTAGCCGGGACGCCCACAATGAGCAGTTCTTC.

This chain uses TRBV29-1 with TRBJ2-5; D perhaps matches TRBD2 (5 bases). The V gene lost 6 bases and the J gene lost 4 bases, with 21 bases spanning the gap. This CDR3 comprises 15 residues. CDR1 is SQVTM, CDR2 ANQGSEA, per germline. CDR3 nucleotide sequence: TGCAGCGTGCCCCTTGGACGGGGTTTAGTAGAGACCCAGTACTTC. It codes for CSVPLGRGLVETQYF.

The chain couples TRBV12-3 or TRBV12-4 to TRBJ2-3; weak D call: TRBD1 (6 bases). CDR3 length equals 15 residues. Trimming shortened V by 6 bases and J by 5 bases, and 18 bases separated the two germline ends. CDR3 nucleotides: TGTGCCAGCAGCCCTACCTTTCGGACAGTAGATACGCAGTATTTT. Residues: CASSPTFRTVDTQYF.

V gene TRBV7-2 combines with J gene TRBJ2-3; the match to TRBD2 covers 9 bases. CDR3 length: 17 residues. Germline V CDR1 and CDR2: SGHTA, FQGNSA. J was trimmed by 4 bases and V by 8 bases; bases with no gene match: 16. The CDR3 spells CASDLRSIAGESDTQYF. The CDR3 region has the DNA TGTGCCAGCGATTTAAGGAGTATAGCGGGGGAGTCAGATACGCAGTATTTT.

A few counts support this clonotype. The chain has TRBV7-9 and TRBJ1-4, with no clear D. The ends were cut back, 7 bases at V and 3 bases at J, with 12 bases in the middle. CDR1 SEHNR and CDR2 FQNEAQ come from the germline V gene (reference sequence). The CDR3 has 14 residues. The DNA for the CDR3 is TGTGCCAGCACCCTAGGGAAGTCTAATGAAAAACTGTTTTTT. Translating gives CASTLGKSNEKLFF. The full variable domain, with the rest looked up from reference TRBV7-9 and TRBJ1-4, is DTGVSQNPRHKITKRGQNVTFRCDPISEHNRLYWYRQTLGQGPEFLTYFQNEAQLEKSRLLSDRFSAERPKGSFSTLEIQRTEQGDSAMYLCASTLGKSNEKLFFGSGTQLSVL.

This clonotype was seen more than once but under ten times. The chain joins TRBV7-9 to TRBJ1-2; maybe TRBD1 (6 bases). Trimming cost V 3 bases and J 4 bases, with 12 bases left between them. Per the germline V gene, CDR1 is SEHNR and CDR2 is FQNEAQ (reference sequence). This CDR3 region has 14 residues. The CDR3 bases are TGTGCCAGCAGCTTTGACCAGGGGAGCTATGGCTACACCTTC. This codes for CASSFDQGSYGYTF. The full variable domain, with the rest looked up from reference TRBV7-9 and TRBJ1-2, is DTGVSQNPRHKITKRGQNVTFRCDPISEHNRLYWYRQTLGQGPEFLTYFQNEAQLEKSRLLSDRFSAERPKGSFSTLEIQRTEQGDSAMYLCASSFDQGSYGYTFGSGTRLTVV.

The rearrangement uses TRBV3-1 and TRBJ2-5; tentatively, D is TRBD1 (6 bases). CDR1 LGHDT and CDR2 YNNKEL come from the germline V gene (reference sequence). Trimming pared 1 base from V and 2 bases from J, leaving 11 bases between. This CDR3 is built from 15 residues. The CDR3 spells CASSQGPTGQETQYF. The CDR3 nucleotides are TGTGCCAGCAGCCAAGGTCCCACAGGGCAAGAGACCCAGTACTTC.

In its sample, this clonotype was seen once. The genes are TRBV30 and TRBJ1-2; 7 bases match TRBD1. The CDR3 runs 12 residues. After removal of 4 bases from V and 5 bases from J, the junction contained 4 bases not matched to a gene. Germline CDR1 GTSNPN, CDR2 SVGIG (reference sequence). CDR3 loop: CAWTRDSYGYTF. The CDR3 nucleotides are TGTGCCTGGACAAGGGACAGTTATGGCTACACCTTC.

The chain joins TRBV7-9 to TRBJ1-5, with 8 bases that match TRBD1. The CDR3 length is 14 residues. Germline assignment: CDR1 SEHNR and CDR2 FQNEAQ (reference sequence). Trimming took 5 bases from V and 4 from J; bases not matched to a gene: 4. CDR3 bases: TGTGCCAGCAGCGGACAGGGACTTAATCAGCCCCAGCATTTT. It yields the protein CASSGQGLNQPQHF. Together with reference TRBV7-9 and TRBJ1-5, the CDR3 gives the full variable domain: DTGVSQNPRHKITKRGQNVTFRCDPISEHNRLYWYRQTLGQGPEFLTYFQNEAQLEKSRLLSDRFSAERPKGSFSTLEIQRTEQGDSAMYLCASSGQGLNQPQHFGDGTRLSIL.

This clonotype showed up many times. The chain recombines TRBV5-1 with TRBJ2-1; TRBD1 agrees at 7 bases. The CDR3 covers 16 residues. J lost 4 bases, V lost 0 bases, and 7 bases had no gene match. Germline V gene sequence: CDR1 SGHRS, CDR2 YFSETQ. The CDR3 protein is CASSLEGTAWYNEQFF. As DNA, the CDR3 is TGCGCCAGCAGCTTGGAAGGGACAGCTTGGTACAATGAGCAGTTCTTC.

This clonotype was observed a few times. V is TRBV7-2 and J is TRBJ2-1, with 13 bases lining up with TRBD2. The CDR3 runs to 16 residues. The germline CDR1 and CDR2 sequences are SGHTA and FQGNSA. V lost 2 bases to trimming and J lost 10 bases; unmatched junction nucleotides: 8. DNA of the CDR3: TGTGCCAGCAGCTTATGGGGACTAGCGGGATTCGGGGAGCAGTTCTTC. Its translation is CASSLWGLAGFGEQFF.

The J gene is TRBJ2-7, the V gene TRBV5-1; TRBD1 matches 8 bases. The CDR3 is 15 residues long. Germline trimming cut 0 bases from V and 2 bases from J; bases unmatched to any gene: 4. CDR1 is SGHRS and CDR2 is YFSETQ in the germline V gene. Here the CDR3 reads CASSLVGDRPYEQYF. In DNA, the CDR3 is TGCGCCAGCAGCTTGGTAGGGGACAGGCCCTACGAGCAGTACTTC.

In its sample, this clonotype was seen a few times. This could be a read error, since a much larger clone is one nucleotide away. This sequence joins TRBV12-3 or TRBV12-4 and TRBJ2-3, with 7 bases matching TRBD1. This CDR3 spans 15 amino acids. V shed 8 bases and J 3 bases; nucleotides not matched to a gene: 11. Written as DNA, the CDR3 is TGTGCCAGCCGTTCGACAGGGTCGAGGACAGATACGCAGTATTTT. As protein: CASRSTGSRTDTQYF.

This clonotype was picked up a small number of times. J is TRBJ2-5 and V is TRBV12-3 or TRBV12-4; D may be TRBD2 (5 bases). Trimming stripped 6 bases from V and 11 bases from J, with 19 bases between. The CDR3 is 13 residues long. DNA for the CDR3: TGTGCCAGCAGCCCCGGGGTAGCTGGGGAGCAGTACTTC. It is translated as CASSPGVAGEQYF.

The table lists this clonotype with a few counts. The V call is TRBV29-1, the J call TRBJ2-3; 15 bases match TRBD2. CDR3 length equals 16 residues. Germline lookup yields CDR1 SQVTM and CDR2 ANQGSEA. With 0 bases clipped from V and 4 bases from J, the junction kept 2 bases outside the gene matches. The CDR3 sequence: CSVEDRTSGGADTQYF. The CDR3 region has the DNA TGCAGCGTTGAAGATAGGACTAGCGGGGGGGCAGATACGCAGTATTTT.

The J gene is TRBJ2-4, the V gene TRBV9, with 8 bases lining up with TRBD2. The end of the DNA aligns better with TRBJ2-7, so the J call may be wrong. This CDR3 region has 15 residues. Germline V lookup: CDR1 SGDLS, CDR2 YYNGEE. Here the CDR3 DNA reads TGTGCCAGCAGCCCCCGACTAGCGACGGACTACGAGCAGTACTTC. As protein: CASSPRLATDYEQYF.

This clonotype was seen a few times. This chain joins TRBV10-3 and TRBJ1-1, with D unclear. The V end lost 3 bases, the J end lost 8 bases, and 7 bases lay between the germline ends. The germline V gene has CDR1 ENHRY and CDR2 SYGVKD. This CDR3 has 11 residues. The CDR3 DNA reads as TGTGCCATCAGTGATATCGGGGAAGCTTTCTTT. It specifies CAISDIGEAFF.

The J gene is TRBJ2-7, the V gene TRBV4-1, with 7 nucleotides matching TRBD2. V was clipped by 1 base and J by 0 bases; unmatched bases: 3. Per the germline V gene, CDR1 is MGHRA and CDR2 is YSYEKL. The CDR3 is 15 amino acids. The CDR3 here is CASSQVTGGSYEQYF. CDR3 bases: TGCGCCAGCAGCCAAGTGACGGGGGGCTCCTACGAGCAGTACTTC.

There are a few counts of this clonotype. The V and J genes are TRBV27 and TRBJ2-1, with D perhaps TRBD1 (5 bases). This CDR3 spans 12 amino acids. CDR1 and CDR2 (germline): MNHEY, SMNVEV (reference sequence). Trimming stripped 4 bases from V and 13 bases from J, with 14 bases between. The CDR3 reads CASSSMGPYQFF. Written as DNA, the CDR3 is TGTGCCAGCAGTTCCATGGGGCCCTACCAGTTCTTC.

This clonotype has at least ten counts. V usage is TRBV29-1 and J usage is TRBJ2-7; possible D gene TRBD2, 5 bases. Trimming stripped 0 bases from V and 6 bases from J, with 12 bases between. The germline V gene encodes CDR1 SQVTM and CDR2 ANQGSEA. This CDR3 contains 13 residues. The CDR3 sequence: CSVEEGEGLEQYF. The CDR3 nucleotides are TGCAGCGTTGAAGAAGGTGAGGGTCTCGAGCAGTACTTC.